The present entry profiles one T cell receptor beta chain with its context. Antigen: not known. The source of the sample is a study of T cell repertoires in cytomegalovirus infection. Study-wide points: Carriers of CMV and the relevant HLA type were discriminated by public TCR beta frequency. HLA-C-restricted CMV-specific TCR beta clonotypes prevailed in the ex vivo response.

MiXCR, applied by TCRdb to the reads, yields one record per CDR3 protein. Among around 440,000 distinct CDR3 sequences listed, about 10% were seen once. The CDR3 length is 15 residues. J lost 7 bases, V lost 6 bases, and 15 bases had no gene match. Germline CDR1 DFQATT, CDR2 SNEGSKA (reference sequence). The source is a human donor in good health (CMV status not recorded). Some clones in this sample may be carry-over from other donors' samples. Sequenced: PBMCs. This chain uses TRBV20-1 with TRBJ2-1; 7 bases fit TRBD2. In nucleotides, the CDR3 is TGCAGTGCCAGGTCGAGGGGAGGGTATAGAAATGAGCAGTTCTTC. This encodes CSARSRGGYRNEQFF.